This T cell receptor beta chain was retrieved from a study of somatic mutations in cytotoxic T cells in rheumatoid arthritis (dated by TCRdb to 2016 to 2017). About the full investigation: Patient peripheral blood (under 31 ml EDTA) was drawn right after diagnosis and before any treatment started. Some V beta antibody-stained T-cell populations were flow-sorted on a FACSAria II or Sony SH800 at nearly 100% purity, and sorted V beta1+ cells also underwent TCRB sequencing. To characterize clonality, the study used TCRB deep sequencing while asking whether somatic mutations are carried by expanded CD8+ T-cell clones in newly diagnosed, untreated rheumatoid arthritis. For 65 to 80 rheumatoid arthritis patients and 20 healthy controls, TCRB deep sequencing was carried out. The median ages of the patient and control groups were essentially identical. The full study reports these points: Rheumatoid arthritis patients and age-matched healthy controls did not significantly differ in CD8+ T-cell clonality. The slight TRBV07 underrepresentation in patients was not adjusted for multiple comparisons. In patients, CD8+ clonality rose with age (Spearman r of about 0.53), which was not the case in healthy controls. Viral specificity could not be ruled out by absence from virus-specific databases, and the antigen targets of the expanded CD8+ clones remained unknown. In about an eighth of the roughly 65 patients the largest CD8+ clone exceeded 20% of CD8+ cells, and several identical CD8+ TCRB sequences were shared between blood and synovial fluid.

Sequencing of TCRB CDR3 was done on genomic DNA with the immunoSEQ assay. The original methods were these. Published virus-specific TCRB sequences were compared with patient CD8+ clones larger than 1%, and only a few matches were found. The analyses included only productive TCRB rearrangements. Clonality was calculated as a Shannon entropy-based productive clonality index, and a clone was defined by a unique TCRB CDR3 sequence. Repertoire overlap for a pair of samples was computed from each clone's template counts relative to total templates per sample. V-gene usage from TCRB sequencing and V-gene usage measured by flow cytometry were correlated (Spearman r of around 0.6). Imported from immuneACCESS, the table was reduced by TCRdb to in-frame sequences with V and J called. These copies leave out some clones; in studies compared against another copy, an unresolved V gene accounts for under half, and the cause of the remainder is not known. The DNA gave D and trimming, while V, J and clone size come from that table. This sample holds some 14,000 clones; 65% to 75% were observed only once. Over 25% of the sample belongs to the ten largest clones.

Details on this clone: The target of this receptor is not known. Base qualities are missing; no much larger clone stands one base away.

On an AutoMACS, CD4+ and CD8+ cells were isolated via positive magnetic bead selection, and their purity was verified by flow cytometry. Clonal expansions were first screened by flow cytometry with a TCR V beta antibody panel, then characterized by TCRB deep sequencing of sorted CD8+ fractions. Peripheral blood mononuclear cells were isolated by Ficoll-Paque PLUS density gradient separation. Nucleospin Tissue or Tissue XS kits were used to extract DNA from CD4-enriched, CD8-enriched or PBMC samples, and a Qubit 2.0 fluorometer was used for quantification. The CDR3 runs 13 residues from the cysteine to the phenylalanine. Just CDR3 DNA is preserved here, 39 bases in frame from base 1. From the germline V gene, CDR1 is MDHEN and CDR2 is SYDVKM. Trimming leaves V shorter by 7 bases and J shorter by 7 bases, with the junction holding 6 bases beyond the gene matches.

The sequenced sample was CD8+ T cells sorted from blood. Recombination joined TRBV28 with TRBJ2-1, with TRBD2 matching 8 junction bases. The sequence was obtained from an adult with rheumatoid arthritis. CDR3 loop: CASTAGEMNEQFF. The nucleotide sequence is TGTGCCAGCACAGCGGGGGAGATGAATGAGCAGTTCTTC.